These 13 T cell receptor beta chains came from one sample sequenced in a study of T cell responses to AZD1222 COVID-19 vaccine. Using immunoSEQ multiplex PCR, the repertoire was profiled, and TCRdb retains in-frame clones only, with some absent. The table has over 100,000 clones, over 90% seen once. This material consisted of peripheral blood, taken on day 0 of AZD1222 vaccination. These TCRs come from an adult in good health.

The V gene is TRBV12-3 or TRBV12-4, the J gene TRBJ1-2; D perhaps matches TRBD1 (5 bases). This CDR3 comprises 13 residues. Trimming stripped 5 bases from V and 7 bases from J, with 14 bases between. DNA for the CDR3: TGTGCCAGCAGTCCCATAGGACAACGTGGCTACACCTTC. Protein product: CASSPIGQRGYTF.

The CDR3 DNA follows: TGTGCCAGTAGCCCGGCCTCCTTTCGCTCTGGAAACACCATATATTTT. Protein product: CASSPASFRSGNTIYF. V is TRBV19 and J is TRBJ1-3, with D uncertain. Germline values: CDR1 LNHDA, CDR2 SQIVND (reference sequence). V was trimmed by 6 bases and J by 0 bases, leaving 15 bases between them. This CDR3 region has 16 residues.

In DNA form, the CDR3 reads TGTGCCAGCAGGGGCTTTAATGAAAAACTGTTTTTT. Translation: CASRGFNEKLFF. This chain uses TRBV12-3 or TRBV12-4 with TRBJ1-4; the D is unclear. Trimming took 6 bases from V and 4 from J, leaving 6 bases between them. The CDR3 has 12 amino acids.

The genes are TRBV3-1 (or the pseudogene TRBV3-2) and TRBJ1-6, with 7 bases lining up with TRBD1. The length of the CDR3 is 16 residues. From germline, CDR1 is LGHDT and CDR2 YNNKEL (reference sequence). V lost 4 bases, J lost 7 bases, and 10 bases stayed unmatched. CDR3 amino acids: CASSPLPGTANSPLHF. In DNA, the CDR3 is TGTGCCAGCAGCCCTCTCCCCGGGACAGCAAATTCACCCCTCCACTTT.

The chain employs TRBV7-9 and TRBJ2-2, with 7 bases fitting TRBD2. Unmatched junction bases numbered 11, after V lost 10 bases and J lost 0 bases. This CDR3 comprises 16 residues. Germline V gene lookup returns CDR1 SEHNR and CDR2 FQNEAQ (reference sequence). CDR3 bases: TGTGCCATTCCAGCGGTCCGGGGGGCGAACACCGGGGAGCTGTTTTTT. This gives the protein CAIPAVRGANTGELFF.

V and J are TRBV18 and TRBJ1-1, with D unresolved. Trimming left V 4 bases short and J 0 bases short, with 3 bases between. This CDR3 comprises 12 residues. Germline loops: CDR1 KGHSH, CDR2 LQKENI. DNA for the CDR3: TGTGCCAGCTCACGGATGAACACTGAAGCTTTCTTT. Translated: CASSRMNTEAFF.

The rearrangement links TRBV7-9 to TRBJ2-3; D call uncertain. CDR1 SEHNR and CDR2 FQNEAQ come from the germline V gene (reference sequence). Between the trimmed V and J ends, which lost 3 bases and 5 bases, there was a span of 9 bases. This CDR3 is 13 amino acids long. The CDR3 spells CASSLAAEDTQYF. The CDR3 DNA is TGTGCCAGCAGCTTGGCAGCAGAAGATACGCAGTATTTT.

The J gene is TRBJ2-2, the V gene TRBV7-2, with 12 nucleotides matching TRBD2. Germline V gene lookup returns CDR1 SGHTA and CDR2 FQGNSA. The V segment lost 2 bases and the J segment 7 bases; nucleotides outside the gene matches: 5. This CDR3 is 16 amino acids long. Here the CDR3 reads CASSLKLAGGGGELFF. The CDR3 DNA follows: TGTGCCAGCAGCTTAAAACTAGCGGGAGGTGGCGGGGAGCTGTTTTTT.

V gene TRBV7-9 combines with J gene TRBJ2-7; the match to TRBD2 covers 7 bases. Per the germline V gene, CDR1 is SEHNR and CDR2 is FQNEAQ (reference sequence). The CDR3 is 14 residues long. V lost 5 bases, J lost 5 bases, and 9 bases stayed unmatched. Written as DNA, the CDR3 is TGTGCCAGCAGCCAAAGCGGGATCACCAACGAGCAGTACTTC. It encodes CASSQSGITNEQYF.

The V call is TRBV4-2, the J call TRBJ2-3; the D gene could be TRBD1 or TRBD2 (5 bases each). The V end lost 0 bases, the J end lost 6 bases, and 13 bases lay between the germline ends. The CDR3 extends over 15 amino acids. Germline V CDR1 and CDR2: LGHNA, YNFKEQ. The CDR3 loop is CASSQEPGPADTQYF. DNA of the CDR3: TGTGCCAGCAGCCAAGAACCGGGACCCGCGGATACGCAGTATTTT.

The chain joins TRBV11-2 to TRBJ2-7, with 10 positions matching TRBD2. The CDR3 is made up of 14 amino acids. Unmatched junction bases numbered 4, after V lost 5 bases and J lost 3 bases. CDR1 and CDR2 from the germline V gene are SGHAT and FQNNGV. The CDR3 here is CASSVAGGRYEQYF. The CDR3 region has the DNA TGTGCCAGCAGCGTAGCGGGAGGTCGCTACGAGCAGTACTTC.

This chain connects TRBV10-3 to TRBJ2-7; a possible D gene is TRBD1 (6 bases). Germline CDR1 and CDR2: ENHRY and SYGVKD. Trimming pared 4 bases from V and 5 bases from J, leaving 6 bases between. The CDR3 consists of 11 residues. Here the CDR3 reads CAISGTDEQYF. The CDR3 bases are TGTGCCATCAGTGGGACAGACGAGCAGTACTTC.

This rearrangement joins TRBV7-3 to TRBJ2-6, with D tentatively TRBD2 (5 bases). CDR1 and CDR2 from the germline V gene are SGHTA and FQGTGA. This CDR3 is 19 amino acids long. Trimming took off 4 bases at V and 1 base at J, with 20 bases between the two ends. CDR3 residues: CASSSLRAPGESGANVLTF. The CDR3 DNA sequence: TGTGCCAGCAGCTCACTGAGGGCTCCCGGGGAGTCTGGGGCCAACGTCCTGACTTTC.